Following are 9 T cell receptor beta chains from one sample sequenced in a study of blood T cell repertoires in COVID-19. Here immunoSEQ multiplex PCR was the method, and the copy in TCRdb shows in-frame clones only, minus some. The profile shows 200,000 to 300,000 clones, 81% of them singletons. The sequencing sample was made of peripheral blood. All receptors derive from a woman of 80 years or more with acute or convalescent COVID-19.

This clone has only a few counts. This rearrangement joins TRBV2 to TRBJ1-4, with TRBD1 identical over 8 bases. There are 16 residues in the CDR3. Per germline, CDR1 SNHLY and CDR2 FYNNEI. V gave up 6 bases and J gave up 3 bases; unmatched junction bases: 9. For the CDR3, the DNA is TGTGCCAGCAGCGCTATTCAGGGGGCAGCTAATGAAAAACTGTTTTTT. Its protein is CASSAIQGAANEKLFF. Looking up the rest from reference TRBV2 and TRBJ1-4 gives the full variable domain: EPEVTQTPSHQVTQMGQEVILRCVPISNHLYFYWYRQILGQKVEFLVSFYNNEISEKSEIFDDQFSVERPDGSNFTLKIRSTKLEDSAMYFCASSAIQGAANEKLFFGSGTQLSVL.

This chain uses TRBV20-1 with TRBJ1-2; D is unclear. The CDR3 totals 10 residues. V lost 5 bases and J 4 bases, leaving 5 bases between the germline ends. Germline CDR1 DFQATT, CDR2 SNEGSKA (reference sequence). The CDR3 nucleotides are TGCAGTGCTTACAGCTATGGCTACACCTTC. Its translation: CSAYSYGYTF.

The chain joins TRBV28 to TRBJ1-4, with 7 bases matching TRBD1. With 6 bases clipped from V and 9 bases from J, the junction kept 10 bases outside the gene matches. This CDR3 has 14 amino acids. Per the germline V gene, CDR1 is MDHEN and CDR2 is SYDVKM. CDR3 nucleotides: TGTGCCAGCAGACCCGGACAGGTACAAAAAAAACTGTTTTTT. Translated, it gives CASRPGQVQKKLFF.

The J gene is TRBJ2-5, the V gene TRBV24-1; 8 nucleotides agree with TRBD2. Trimming took 3 bases from V and 2 from J; bases not matched to a gene: 4. The CDR3 length is 15 residues. Germline CDR1 and CDR2: KGHDR and SFDVKD. The CDR3 region has the DNA TGTGCCACCAGTGATGCTCTAGCGGGTCAAGAGACCCAGTACTTC. Translating gives CATSDALAGQETQYF.

This clone occurred a few times. The CDR3 nucleotides are TGTGCCAGCAGTCCCTCCGGAGGAGGTGGCTACACCTTC. Amino acid sequence: CASSPSGGGGYTF. The chain joins TRBV28 to TRBJ1-2; unclear D gene. The V gene lost 5 bases and the J gene lost 7 bases, with 14 bases spanning the gap. The length of the CDR3 is 13 residues. CDR1 MDHEN and CDR2 SYDVKM come from the germline V gene.

The genes are TRBV6-5 and TRBJ2-2; perhaps TRBD1 as D (5 bases). This CDR3 has 15 amino acids. The V gene's germline CDR1 is MNHEY and CDR2 SVGAGI. Trimming took 2 bases from V and 6 from J, leaving 13 bases between them. CDR3 sequence: CASSYTLQGPGELFF. CDR3 DNA sequence: TGTGCCAGCAGTTACACCCTCCAGGGTCCCGGGGAGCTGTTTTTT.

The chain recombines TRBV19 with TRBJ1-2, with D uncertain. Trimming took off 1 base at V and 1 base at J, with 7 bases between the two ends. CDR1 and CDR2 from the germline V gene are LNHDA and SQIVND (reference sequence). The length of the CDR3 is 14 residues. The DNA of the CDR3 is TGTGCCAGTAGTATAGCGGAGGGTAACTATGGCTACACCTTC. Its translation: CASSIAEGNYGYTF.

This chain connects TRBV3-1 (or the pseudogene TRBV3-2) to TRBJ2-2; D is ambiguous. Germline-derived CDR1 and CDR2 are LGHDT and YNNKEL (reference sequence). The CDR3 length is 15 residues. With 0 bases removed from V and 4 bases from J, the gap between germline ends came to 9 bases. CDR3 nucleotides: TGTGCCAGCAGCCAAGATCTACTCATCACCGGGGAGCTGTTTTTT. Amino acids: CASSQDLLITGELFF.

The chain recombines TRBV9 with TRBJ1-1; the D is unclear. Germline V gene data show CDR1 as SGDLS and CDR2 as YYNGEE. The V end lost 0 bases, the J end lost 0 bases, and 6 bases lay between the germline ends. This CDR3 has 14 amino acids. CDR3 protein: CASSVDFMNTEAFF. The CDR3, as DNA: TGTGCCAGCAGCGTAGATTTCATGAACACTGAAGCTTTCTTT. Variable domain in full (rest from reference TRBV9 and TRBJ1-1): DSGVTQTPKHLITATGQRVTLRCSPRSGDLSVYWYQQSLDQGLQFLIQYYNGEERAKGNILERFSAQQFPDLHSELNLSSLELGDSALYFCASSVDFMNTEAFFGQGTRLTVV.